The clone carrying this TCR beta chain was detected ten times or more. This sample is drawn from a study of low-dose radiotherapy and immunotherapy resistance in tumors. Whole-study context: The regimen for patients comprised intravenous nivolumab 240 mg every two weeks plus intravenous ipilimumab 1 mg/kg every six weeks.

With TRAV- and TRBV-specific primers, first-strand cDNA was made, covering the alpha and beta chains. PCR amplification of the TCRs was performed with Phusion for 20 PCR cycles, and it relied on a constant-region primer together with a V-primer adapter. TCRdb reprocessed the reads via MiXCR and lists one record per CDR3 protein. Found here are some 38,000 distinct CDR3 sequences, roughly 20% of them singletons; the top ten hold under 9.5%. The time point: after trial treatment. Regarding treatment: LDRT plus nivolumab, ipilimumab, low-dose cyclophosphamide and aspirin (RACIN trial). Donors were dosed with nivolumab and ipilimumab; they also received aspirin, low-dose cyclophosphamide and low-dose radiotherapy. Germline loops: CDR1 GTSNPN, CDR2 SVGIG (reference sequence). CDR3 length: 11 amino acids. V lost 0 bases and J 2 bases, leaving 0 bases between the germline ends.

The source material was PBMCs, sampled after low-dose radiotherapy plus immunotherapy. This chain links TRBV30 with TRBJ2-3; no firm D call. The receptor was isolated from a female donor with ovarian cancer. The CDR3 bases are TGTGCCTGGAGTGTCACAGATACGCAGTATTTT. Translated, it gives CAWSVTDTQYF. The variable domain in full, with the rest retrieved from reference TRBV30 and TRBJ2-3, is SQTIHQWPATLVQPVGSPLSLECTVEGTSNPNLYWYRQAAGRGLQLLFYSVGIGQISSEVPQNLSASRPQDRQFILSSKKLLLSDSGFYLCAWSVTDTQYFGPGTRLTVL.